These 20 T cell receptor beta chains share one sample of origin, sequenced in a study of T cells in Graves' hyperthyroidism and ophthalmopathy. RNA transcripts were the template for amplifying TCR beta CDR3 regions. HTBI primers were employed in a first-round RT-PCR of the TCR CDR3. MiXCR was run by TCRdb on the multiplex PCR reads, yielding one entry per CDR3 protein. This table holds more than 650,000 distinct CDR3 sequences, 14% found once. Sequenced material: blood. These receptors were collected from a young woman with Graves' hyperthyroidism.

This rearrangement joins TRBV28 to TRBJ2-7; D is possibly TRBD1 (5 bases). Germline V lookup: CDR1 MDHEN, CDR2 SYDVKM. The CDR3 spans 13 residues. Trimming pared 7 bases from V and 3 bases from J, leaving 13 bases between. DNA for the CDR3: TGTGCCAGCACCATCTCGACAGTCTACGAGCAGTACTTC. Translating it yields CASTISTVYEQYF.

V is TRBV4-3 and J is TRBJ2-5, with D perhaps TRBD1 (6 bases). There are 14 residues in the CDR3. In germline, CDR1 is LGHNA, CDR2 YSLEER. Trimming removed 5 bases at V and 6 bases at J, with 16 bases between. As DNA, the CDR3 is TGCGCCAGCAGCTACGGCTCCGGGACACAGACCCAGTACTTC. It is translated as CASSYGSGTQTQYF.

This clonotype appeared many times. The chain links TRBV7-9 to TRBJ2-1, with D possibly called TRBD1 or TRBD2 (5 bases each). This CDR3 has 18 amino acids. Germline CDR1 SEHNR, CDR2 FQNEAQ (reference sequence). With 1 base removed from V and 3 bases from J, the gap between germline ends came to 19 bases. CDR3 region: CASSLVGSGRYFYNEQFF. The CDR3 bases are TGTGCCAGCAGCTTAGTTGGATCGGGGCGATACTTCTACAATGAGCAGTTCTTC.

This clonotype was recorded at least ten times. V is TRBV6-6 and J is TRBJ2-1; 7 bases map to TRBD1. This CDR3 is built from 14 residues. Germline loops: CDR1 MNHNY, CDR2 SVGAGI (reference sequence). With V trimmed by 2 bases and J by 5 bases, 3 bases remained unmatched. CDR3 region: CASSYRDSHNEQFF. The CDR3 DNA sequence: TGTGCCAGCAGTTACCGGGACAGCCACAATGAGCAGTTCTTC.

The V call is TRBV3-1, the J call TRBJ2-2; 8 bases line up with TRBD1. The CDR3 is made up of 18 amino acids. V was pared by 0 bases and J by 4 bases, with 10 bases of the junction left unmatched. Germline values: CDR1 LGHDT, CDR2 YNNKEL (reference sequence). CDR3 sequence reads: CASSQEDRGQAGTGELFF. CDR3 DNA: TGTGCCAGCAGCCAAGAAGATAGGGGACAGGCGGGCACCGGGGAGCTGTTTTTT.

As concerns this clonotype: A much larger clone lies a single base off, so this may be a read error. V usage is TRBV18 and J usage is TRBJ2-7, with TRBD1 as a possible D gene (6 bases). CDR1 is KGHSH and CDR2 is LQKENI in the germline V gene. The ends were cut back, 8 bases at V and 5 bases at J, with 16 bases in the middle. The CDR3 contains 13 residues. The CDR3 spells CASTTHRDDEQYF. The CDR3 region has the DNA TGTGCCAGCACGACCCACAGGGACGACGAGCAGTACTTC.

V gene TRBV3-1 combines with J gene TRBJ2-1; 8 positions agree with TRBD2. The CDR3 totals 16 residues. With 1 base clipped from V and 10 bases from J, the junction kept 12 bases outside the gene matches. CDR1 is LGHDT, CDR2 YNNKEL, per germline (reference sequence). In DNA, the CDR3 is TGTGCCAGCAGCCAAGGGTCAGCGGGAGTGGTCCACGAGCAGTTCTTC. As protein: CASSQGSAGVVHEQFF.

This clonotype has more than one count but fewer than ten. The J gene is TRBJ2-5, the V gene TRBV19, with 7 bases that match TRBD1. J was trimmed by 2 bases and V by 8 bases; bases with no gene match: 5. The CDR3 is 13 amino acids. Germline assignment: CDR1 LNHDA and CDR2 SQIVND (reference sequence). The CDR3 DNA reads TGTGCCAGTGGGGACAGTATTCAAGAGACCCAGTACTTC. Protein: CASGDSIQETQYF.

The chain recombines TRBV18 with TRBJ1-1; D possibly corresponds to TRBD1 (6 bases). V dropped 3 bases and J dropped 1 base, with 24 bases sitting between them. This CDR3 contains 19 residues. Germline assignment: CDR1 KGHSH and CDR2 LQKENI. CDR3: CASSPLLLRGRGGNTEAFF. CDR3 in DNA: TGTGCCAGCTCACCCCTCCTCCTCAGGGGCAGGGGAGGGAACACTGAAGCTTTCTTT.

This clonotype was found a few times. The chain carries TRBV27 and TRBJ2-1; 7 bases fit TRBD1. The junction had 6 bases not matched to a gene; V was cut back by 5 bases and J by 2 bases. Per germline, CDR1 MNHEY and CDR2 SMNVEV (reference sequence). The CDR3 length is 15 residues. The CDR3 protein is CASSTRQGPYNEQFF. For the CDR3, the DNA is TGTGCCAGCAGTACCAGACAGGGACCCTACAATGAGCAGTTCTTC.

At least ten counts were recorded for this clonotype. The chain has TRBV28 and TRBJ1-3; D unclear. In germline, CDR1 is MDHEN, CDR2 SYDVKM. Trimming took 5 bases from V and 0 from J, leaving 8 bases between them. This CDR3 has 14 residues. This chain's CDR3 is CASSTAYSGNTIYF. The CDR3 DNA reads as TGTGCCAGCAGTACTGCCTACTCTGGAAACACCATATATTTT.

The table lists this clonotype with many counts. V and J are TRBV7-2 and TRBJ2-1; TRBD1 matches 9 bases. J lost 6 bases, V lost 5 bases, and 8 bases had no gene match. The CDR3 covers 15 residues. The germline V gene encodes CDR1 SGHTA and CDR2 FQGNSA. This CDR3 is CASSPPEDRGNEQFF. The DNA for the CDR3 is TGTGCCAGCAGCCCCCCCGAGGACAGGGGCAATGAGCAGTTCTTC.

This clonotype showed up just a few times. This chain uses TRBV28 with TRBJ1-3; D gene ambiguous. Germline V gives CDR1 MDHEN, CDR2 SYDVKM. The CDR3 length is 15 residues. V lost 8 bases to trimming and J lost 0 bases, with 14 bases between them. The CDR3 here is CASRRPSSSGNTIYF. For the CDR3, the DNA is TGTGCCAGCCGTCGGCCTTCCTCCTCTGGAAACACCATATATTTT.

This clonotype was counted many times. V and J are TRBV11-2 and TRBJ2-5; no reliable D call. Germline V gene data show CDR1 as SGHAT and CDR2 as FQNNGV. This CDR3 region has 14 residues. V lost 3 bases to trimming and J lost 3 bases, with 11 bases between them. The CDR3 sequence is CASSFQSREETQYF. CDR3 nucleotides: TGTGCCAGCAGCTTCCAAAGCCGGGAAGAGACCCAGTACTTC.

This clonotype came up many times. V usage is TRBV7-9 and J usage is TRBJ2-4; 7 bases map to TRBD1. The germline CDR1 and CDR2 sequences are SEHNR and FQNEAQ (reference sequence). After removal of 4 bases from V and 2 bases from J, the junction contained 5 bases not matched to a gene. CDR3 length: 15 residues. CDR3 sequence (DNA): TGTGCCAGCAGCTCGACAGGGATCACCAAAAACATTCAGTACTTC. Translated: CASSSTGITKNIQYF.

This chain connects TRBV24-1 to TRBJ2-5; D might be TRBD1 or TRBD2, each matching 5 bases. Deletions cut 5 bases from V and 4 bases from J, with 19 bases between. CDR3 size: 16 residues. CDR1 and CDR2 (germline): KGHDR, SFDVKD. In DNA form, the CDR3 reads TGTGCCACCAGTGCCCGGGACCCACCGTCGCCAGAGACCCAGTACTTC. This codes for CATSARDPPSPETQYF.

This sequence joins TRBV2 and TRBJ1-6; D unclear. Between the trimmed V and J ends, which lost 7 bases and 0 bases, there was a span of 10 bases. Germline values: CDR1 SNHLY, CDR2 FYNNEI. The CDR3 runs to 15 residues. This chain's CDR3 is CASKGESSYNSPLHF. In nucleotides, the CDR3 is TGTGCCAGCAAAGGCGAGAGCTCCTATAATTCACCCCTCCACTTT.

This clonotype was recorded many times. V usage is TRBV11-3 and J usage is TRBJ2-7; D may be TRBD2 (8 bases). Trimming pared 6 bases from V and 0 bases from J, leaving 18 bases between. The CDR3 extends over 16 amino acids. Germline values: CDR1 SGHNT, CDR2 YENEEA. CDR3 DNA sequence: TGTGCCAGCAGTTATCCGGGAGGGGGCTTCTCCTACGAGCAGTACTTC. This encodes CASSYPGGGFSYEQYF. Together with reference TRBV11-3 and TRBJ2-7, the CDR3 gives the full variable domain: EAGVVQSPRYKIIEKKQPVAFWCNPISGHNTLYWYLQNLGQGPELLIRYENEEAVDDSQLPKDRFSAERLKGVDSTLKIQPAELGDSAVYLCASSYPGGGFSYEQYFGPGTRLTVT.

This clonotype was recorded many times. The CDR3 nucleotides read TGCAGTGCTAGGGACTACGGGGGAGGGTACGCGCAGTATTTT. Protein product: CSARDYGGGYAQYF. J is TRBJ2-3 and V is TRBV20-1; 7 nucleotides match TRBD2. The CDR3 has 14 amino acids. Trimming at V came to 3 bases and at J to 10 bases, leaving 13 bases not matched to a gene. From germline, CDR1 is DFQATT and CDR2 SNEGSKA (reference sequence).

This clonotype was recorded many times. This sequence joins TRBV6-1 and TRBJ1-5; 7 bases line up with TRBD1. The CDR3 runs to 14 residues. Germline CDR1 is MNHNS and CDR2 is SASEGT. The V gene end was trimmed by 6 bases and the J gene end by 6 bases; junction bases not matched to a gene: 8. This CDR3 is CASSPTGSGQPQHF. The DNA for the CDR3 is TGTGCCAGCAGCCCGACAGGGTCCGGTCAGCCCCAGCATTTT.